Listed here is a single TCR beta chain. Its target is unknown. This sample is part of a study of PD-L1 blockade in urothelial cancer. Whole-study context: Treatment start was followed by blood analysis at 3 weeks (second dose) and again at 6 weeks.

Study-wide findings and caveats: TCR clonality was measured in pretreatment peripheral blood. Clonality below the median predicted better survival.

CDR3 length equals 15 residues. V lost 4 bases and J lost 6, with 16 bases in between. In germline, CDR1 is SGHRS, CDR2 YFSETQ. Synthetic TCR analog templates were spiked into each PCR. Measured with immunoSEQ multiplex PCR; TCRdb has only the in-frame clones, and not every one. The profile shows 100,000 or so clones, approximately 86% of them singletons. The chain employs TRBV5-1 and TRBJ1-4; D is ambiguous. This specimen was PBMCs, taken around atezolizumab (anti-PD-L1) treatment. The receptor was derived from a man aged 50-60 years with urothelial cancer. CDR3 loop: CASSRARGSDEKLFF. CDR3 bases: TGCGCCAGCAGCAGGGCGCGGGGTTCGGATGAAAAACTGTTTTTT.